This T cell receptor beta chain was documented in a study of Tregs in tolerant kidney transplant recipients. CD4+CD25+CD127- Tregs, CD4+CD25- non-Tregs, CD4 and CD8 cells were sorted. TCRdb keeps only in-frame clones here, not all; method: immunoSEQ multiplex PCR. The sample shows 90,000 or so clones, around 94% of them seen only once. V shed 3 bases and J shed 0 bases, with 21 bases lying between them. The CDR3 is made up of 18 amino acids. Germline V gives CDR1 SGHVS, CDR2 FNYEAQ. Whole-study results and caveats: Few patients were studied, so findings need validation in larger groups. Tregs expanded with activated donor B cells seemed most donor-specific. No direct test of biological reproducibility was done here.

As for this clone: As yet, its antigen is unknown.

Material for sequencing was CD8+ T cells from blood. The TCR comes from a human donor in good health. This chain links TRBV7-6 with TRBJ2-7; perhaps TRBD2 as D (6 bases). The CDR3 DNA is TGTGCCAGCAGCTTTTTAAAAGGTAGTGCGGGGAGCTCCTACGAGCAGTACTTC. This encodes CASSFLKGSAGSSYEQYF. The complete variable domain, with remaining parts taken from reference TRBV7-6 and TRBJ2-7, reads GAGVSQSPRYKVTKRGQDVALRCDPISGHVSLYWYRQALGQGPEFLTYFNYEAQQDKSGLPNDRFSAERPEGSISTLTIQRTEQRDSAMYRCASSFLKGSAGSSYEQYFGPGTRLTVT.